The 28 T cell receptor beta chains presented below share a single source sample, sequenced in a study of CD8 T cells in Susac syndrome. The authors reverse transcribed about 0.5 to 1 ug RNA with random hexamers. TCRdb passed the immunoSEQ multiplex PCR reads through MiXCR, listing each CDR3 protein once. This table holds 130,000 to 150,000 distinct CDR3 sequences, 90% to 95% found once. The sequencing sample was made of CD8+ T cells from PBMCs. The receptor set was obtained from a human donor in good health.

The rearrangement links TRBV29-1 to TRBJ1-4; 8 bases are shared with TRBD1. The CDR3 is 16 residues long. The germline V gene has CDR1 SQVTM and CDR2 ANQGSEA. J lost 4 bases, V lost 7 bases, and 14 bases had no gene match. In DNA form, the CDR3 reads TGCAGCGCACTCCTGGGACGACAGGGGCTTAATGAAAAACTGTTTTTT. Its translation: CSALLGRQGLNEKLFF.

This chain links TRBV20-1 with TRBJ2-7; weak D call: TRBD2 (6 bases). This CDR3 is built from 14 residues. Germline CDR1 is DFQATT and CDR2 is SNEGSKA (reference sequence). The V and J ends lost 6 bases and 0 bases respectively, with 15 bases between them. CDR3 loop: CSAPFGGVSYEQYF. Here the CDR3 DNA reads TGCAGTGCCCCTTTCGGAGGGGTCTCCTACGAGCAGTACTTC.

This chain joins TRBV6-5 and TRBJ1-1; 7 bases agree with TRBD1. V was pared by 4 bases and J by 7 bases, with 6 bases of the junction left unmatched. CDR1 and CDR2 (germline): MNHEY, SVGAGI. The CDR3 runs 13 residues. The CDR3 nucleotides are TGTGCCAGCAGTTCCACAGGGGCCGGTGAAGCTTTCTTT. The encoded protein is CASSSTGAGEAFF.

The chain has TRBV3-1 and TRBJ2-5; 7 bases map to TRBD1. The germline V gene has CDR1 LGHDT and CDR2 YNNKEL (reference sequence). J gave up 4 bases and V 3 bases, and 5 bases lay outside the gene matches. The CDR3 is 14 amino acids. In DNA form, the CDR3 reads TGTGCCAGCAGCCATGACAGGGTACGAGAGACCCAGTACTTC. Its translation: CASSHDRVRETQYF.

The V call is TRBV9, the J call TRBJ2-1; TRBD2 is a possible D gene (6 bases). CDR1 and CDR2 from the germline V gene are SGDLS and YYNGEE. Between the trimmed V and J ends, which lost 7 bases and 5 bases, there was a span of 16 bases. CDR3 length equals 14 residues. The CDR3 DNA follows: TGTGCCAGCCAGGGCGGGACTTCCGACAATGAGCAGTTCTTC. Its protein product is CASQGGTSDNEQFF.

The V and J genes are TRBV28 and TRBJ2-7; tentatively, D is TRBD1 or TRBD2 (5 bases each). This CDR3 is built from 14 residues. CDR1 is MDHEN, CDR2 SYDVKM, per germline. V was pared by 4 bases and J by 3 bases, with 13 bases between. The CDR3 reads CASSSGRPGYEQYF. As DNA, the CDR3 is TGTGCCAGCAGTTCGGGACGCCCCGGCTACGAGCAGTACTTC.

The chain links TRBV2 to TRBJ2-6; D possibly matches TRBD1 or TRBD2 (5 bases each). The CDR3 has 13 amino acids. Germline-derived CDR1 and CDR2 are SNHLY and FYNNEI. Between the trimmed V and J ends, which lost 11 bases and 2 bases, there was a span of 10 bases. CDR3 region: CALGGAGANVLTF. DNA for the CDR3: TGTGCCCTTGGGGGAGCTGGGGCCAACGTCCTGACTTTC.

The V and J genes are TRBV4-3 and TRBJ2-1; D gene uncertain. Germline lookup yields CDR1 LGHNA and CDR2 YSLEER. The CDR3 spans 14 residues. V lost 5 bases and J 5 bases, leaving 13 bases between the germline ends. The CDR3 DNA reads TGCGCCAGCAGCATGGAGAAAGGGAACAATGAGCAGTTCTTC. It yields the protein CASSMEKGNNEQFF.

This chain uses TRBV12-3 or TRBV12-4 with TRBJ2-1; D might be TRBD2 (5 bases). The CDR3 contains 14 residues. Trimming removed 1 base from V and 6 bases from J, with 10 bases in between. The chain's CDR3 is CASSLGLAPNEQFF. The CDR3 DNA follows: TGTGCCAGCAGTTTAGGGCTAGCCCCCAATGAGCAGTTCTTC.

The chain combines TRBV9 with TRBJ1-5; D is possibly TRBD1 (5 bases). The CDR3 runs to 15 residues. Germline-derived CDR1 and CDR2 are SGDLS and YYNGEE. The V end lost 4 bases, the J end lost 2 bases, and 13 bases lay between the germline ends. CDR3 DNA: TGTGCCAGCAGCCAGGGAGGGGTGGGCAATCAGCCCCAGCATTTT. It yields the protein CASSQGGVGNQPQHF.

V gene TRBV27 combines with J gene TRBJ2-3, with 10 bases lining up with TRBD1. Germline lookup yields CDR1 MNHEY and CDR2 SMNVEV (reference sequence). The length of the CDR3 is 17 residues. Germline trimming cut 3 bases from V and 5 bases from J; bases unmatched to any gene: 11. CDR3 loop: CASSFYSGQGFGDTQYF. The CDR3 DNA is TGTGCCAGCAGTTTTTACTCGGGACAGGGGTTTGGAGATACGCAGTATTTT.

The count of this clonotype is one. This chain uses TRBV9 with TRBJ2-1, with 7 bases matching TRBD2. The V gene's germline CDR1 is SGDLS and CDR2 YYNGEE. CDR3 size: 15 residues. V shed 4 bases and J 6 bases; nucleotides not matched to a gene: 10. CDR3 residues: CASSTLTSSSNEQFF. CDR3 bases: TGTGCCAGCAGCACCCTGACTAGCTCTAGCAATGAGCAGTTCTTC.

This clonotype was seen just once. The V call is TRBV5-1, the J call TRBJ2-1; D unclear. With 5 bases removed from V and 4 bases from J, the gap between germline ends came to 7 bases. Germline-derived CDR1 and CDR2 are SGHRS and YFSETQ. The CDR3 spans 12 residues. The CDR3 loop is CASRDGYNEQFF. The DNA of the CDR3 is TGCGCCAGCAGGGACGGTTACAATGAGCAGTTCTTC. Full variable domain (rest looked up from reference TRBV5-1 and TRBJ2-1): KAGVTQTPRYLIKTRGQQVTLSCSPISGHRSVSWYQQTPGQGLQFLFEYFSETQRNKGNFPGRFSGRQFSNSRSEMNVSTLELGDSALYLCASRDGYNEQFFGPGTRLTVL.

The rearrangement uses TRBV27 and TRBJ1-1; no clear D. Germline-derived CDR1 and CDR2 are MNHEY and SMNVEV (reference sequence). Trimming stripped 0 bases from V and 4 bases from J, with 9 bases between. This CDR3 spans 14 amino acids. The CDR3 DNA sequence: TGTGCCAGCAGTTTATCGGCTGGGTCCACTGAAGCTTTCTTT. Translated, it gives CASSLSAGSTEAFF.

The CDR3, as DNA: TGTGCCTGGAGTGTACAGGGCAATCAGCCCCAGCATTTT. It yields the protein CAWSVQGNQPQHF. The rearrangement links TRBV30 to TRBJ1-5; tentatively, D is TRBD1 (5 bases). This CDR3 is 13 amino acids long. V dropped 0 bases and J dropped 2 bases, with 5 bases sitting between them. The germline gives CDR1 GTSNPN, CDR2 SVGIG (reference sequence).

This chain joins TRBV20-1 and TRBJ1-4; 9 bases fit TRBD1. Germline assignment: CDR1 DFQATT and CDR2 SNEGSKA (reference sequence). With V trimmed by 1 base and J by 8 bases, 8 bases remained unmatched. The length of the CDR3 is 15 residues. Here the CDR3 DNA reads TGCAGTGCTAGAGTGGGGGGACAGGGAGGCGAAAAACTGTTTTTT. This gives the protein CSARVGGQGGEKLFF.

The rearrangement links TRBV12-3 or TRBV12-4 to TRBJ2-2; the match to TRBD1 covers 9 bases. V lost 7 bases and J lost 3; bases outside the gene matches: 6. The length of the CDR3 is 15 residues. The CDR3 sequence is CASTSGQGDTGELFF. The CDR3 nucleotides are TGTGCCAGCACCTCGGGACAGGGAGACACCGGGGAGCTGTTTTTT.

V is TRBV7-2 and J is TRBJ2-5; 9 positions agree with TRBD2. The J segment lost 4 bases and the V segment lost 5 bases, leaving 8 bases of the junction unmatched. This CDR3 has 15 amino acids. Germline loops: CDR1 SGHTA, CDR2 FQGNSA. This chain's CDR3 is CASSTWTSAVETQYF. The CDR3 DNA is TGTGCCAGCAGCACCTGGACTAGCGCTGTAGAGACCCAGTACTTC.

The V and J genes are TRBV25-1 and TRBJ2-1; the D is unclear. V was trimmed by 8 bases and J by 4 bases, leaving 12 bases between them. CDR3 length: 13 amino acids. From germline, CDR1 is MGHDK and CDR2 SYGVNS. CDR3 sequence: CASLDQEYNEQFF. CDR3 DNA: TGTGCCAGCCTCGACCAGGAGTACAATGAGCAGTTCTTC.

The CDR3 spells CASSLSGTDISYEQYF. CDR3 DNA sequence: TGTGCCAGCAGTCTATCCGGGACGGACATCTCCTACGAGCAGTACTTC. The rearrangement uses TRBV2 and TRBJ2-7; D might be TRBD1 or TRBD2, each matching 5 bases. The ends were cut back, 5 bases at V and 0 bases at J, with 17 bases in the middle. CDR1 and CDR2 from the germline V gene are SNHLY and FYNNEI. The CDR3 has 16 residues.

J is TRBJ2-5 and V is TRBV20-1, with D possibly TRBD1 on 6 matching bases. Germline V lookup: CDR1 DFQATT, CDR2 SNEGSKA (reference sequence). V lost 4 bases and J 5 bases, leaving 14 bases between the germline ends. The CDR3 consists of 13 residues. This CDR3 is CSAIGAGVETQYF. CDR3 nucleotide sequence: TGCAGTGCTATTGGTGCAGGGGTGGAGACCCAGTACTTC.

This chain connects TRBV19 to TRBJ2-7; 8 bases agree with TRBD1. The ends lost 8 bases at V and 4 bases at J; junction bases unmatched: 7. This CDR3 spans 13 amino acids. Germline V gene sequence: CDR1 LNHDA, CDR2 SQIVND (reference sequence). The CDR3 coding sequence is TGTGCCAGTGGACAGGGTTTCAATTACGAGCAGTACTTC. It codes for CASGQGFNYEQYF.

The V call is TRBV2, the J call TRBJ2-7, with D unclear. Germline V gene data show CDR1 as SNHLY and CDR2 as FYNNEI. CDR3 length: 13 residues. The ends were cut back, 3 bases at V and 6 bases at J, with 12 bases in the middle. Here the CDR3 DNA reads TGTGCCAGCAGTGACGGCCAGAAGATCGAGCAGTACTTC. It is translated as CASSDGQKIEQYF.

The chain recombines TRBV9 with TRBJ2-7, with TRBD2 matching over 7 bases. The junction had 11 bases not matched to a gene; V was cut back by 3 bases and J by 2 bases. Germline V gene sequence: CDR1 SGDLS, CDR2 YYNGEE. This CDR3 region has 16 residues. CDR3 coding DNA: TGTGCCAGCAGCGCCCTGGCCGGCGGGAGCCCCTACGAGCAGTACTTC. Translated: CASSALAGGSPYEQYF.

The chain carries TRBV27 and TRBJ2-1; 7 bases align to TRBD2. Germline V CDR1 and CDR2: MNHEY, SMNVEV (reference sequence). J lost 6 bases, V lost 3 bases, and 2 bases had no gene match. The length of the CDR3 is 13 residues. This chain's CDR3 is CASSLTSSNEQFF. As DNA, the CDR3 is TGTGCCAGCAGTTTGACTAGCTCCAATGAGCAGTTCTTC.

The chain links TRBV29-1 to TRBJ2-3; 7 positions match TRBD2. Germline values: CDR1 SQVTM, CDR2 ANQGSEA. J was trimmed by 9 bases and V by 4 bases; bases with no gene match: 16. This CDR3 region has 15 residues. The CDR3 sequence: CSVAPLERELGTQYF. DNA of the CDR3: TGCAGCGTTGCCCCTTTGGAGCGGGAATTGGGGACGCAGTATTTT.

In its sample, this clonotype was seen once. The chain joins TRBV19 to TRBJ2-7; 8 bases agree with TRBD1. V dropped 5 bases and J dropped 3; count of bases not matched to a gene: 9. The germline gives CDR1 LNHDA, CDR2 SQIVND (reference sequence). CDR3 size: 15 residues. CDR3 nucleotide sequence: TGTGCCAGTAGTGTCGGGACAGGACCGGTCTACGAGCAGTACTTC. Its protein product is CASSVGTGPVYEQYF.

This chain joins TRBV6-2 or TRBV6-3 and TRBJ2-7, with TRBD1 matching 12 bases. The CDR3 has 15 residues. With V trimmed by 0 bases and J by 5 bases, 2 bases remained unmatched. Germline CDR1 reads MNHEY; CDR2 reads SVGEGT. CDR3 amino acids: CASSYSGTGGNEQYF. For the CDR3, the DNA is TGTGCCAGCAGTTACTCCGGGACAGGGGGCAACGAGCAGTACTTC.